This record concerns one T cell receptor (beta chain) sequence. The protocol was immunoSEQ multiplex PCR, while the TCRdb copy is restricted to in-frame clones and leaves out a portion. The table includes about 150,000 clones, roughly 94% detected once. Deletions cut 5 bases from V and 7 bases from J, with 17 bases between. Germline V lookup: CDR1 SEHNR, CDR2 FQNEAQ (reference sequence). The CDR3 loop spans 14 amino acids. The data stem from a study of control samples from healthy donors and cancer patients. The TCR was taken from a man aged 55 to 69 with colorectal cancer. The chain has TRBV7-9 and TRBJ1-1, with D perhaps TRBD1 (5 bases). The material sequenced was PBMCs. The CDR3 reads CASSLSGRIYEAFF. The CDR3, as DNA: TGTGCCAGCAGCCTCTCGGGACGGATATATGAAGCTTTCTTT.